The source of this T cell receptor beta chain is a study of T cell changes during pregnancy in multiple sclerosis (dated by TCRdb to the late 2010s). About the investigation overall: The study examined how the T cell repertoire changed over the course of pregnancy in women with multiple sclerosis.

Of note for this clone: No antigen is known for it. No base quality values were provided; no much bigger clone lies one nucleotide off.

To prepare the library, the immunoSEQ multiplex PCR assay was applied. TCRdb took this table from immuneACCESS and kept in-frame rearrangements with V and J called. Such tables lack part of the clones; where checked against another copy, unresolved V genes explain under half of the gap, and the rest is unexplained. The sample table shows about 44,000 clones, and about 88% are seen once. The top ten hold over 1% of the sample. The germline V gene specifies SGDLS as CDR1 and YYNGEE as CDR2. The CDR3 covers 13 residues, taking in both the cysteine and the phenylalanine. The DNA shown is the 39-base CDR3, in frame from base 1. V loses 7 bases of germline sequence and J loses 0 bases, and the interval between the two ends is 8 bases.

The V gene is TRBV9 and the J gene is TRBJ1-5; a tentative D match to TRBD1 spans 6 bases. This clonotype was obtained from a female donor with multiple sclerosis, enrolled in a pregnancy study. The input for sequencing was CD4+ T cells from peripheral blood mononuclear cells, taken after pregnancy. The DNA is TGTGCCAGCGGGGACAATAGCAATCAGCCCCAGCATTTT. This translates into CASGDNSNQPQHF. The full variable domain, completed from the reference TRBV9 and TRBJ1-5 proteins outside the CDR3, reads DSGVTQTPKHLITATGQRVTLRCSPRSGDLSVYWYQQSLDQGLQFLIQYYNGEERAKGNILERFSAQQFPDLHSELNLSSLELGDSALYFCASGDNSNQPQHFGDGTRLSIL.